This record covers a single T cell receptor (beta chain). No cognate antigen has been identified for it. No qualities accompany the bases; no much larger clone lies one base away. Taken from cysteine to phenylalanine, the CDR3 has 15 residues. This entry keeps only the CDR3 DNA: 45 bases, framed from base 1. CDR1 and CDR2, per the germline V gene, are LGHNA and YNFKEQ. Deletion took 0 bases off V and 4 bases off J, with a span of 13 bases between the germline ends. The data belong to a study of tumor-infiltrating lymphocytes in primary liver carcinoma (dated by TCRdb to 2016 to 2017). Turning to the overall study: Of the five patients, three men and two women aged 30 to 69 years, four had hepatocellular carcinoma and one had combined HCC and intrahepatic cholangiocarcinoma. A total of approximately 35 specimens from 5 patients, comprising approximately 25 tumor regions, 5 adjacent noncancerous liver tissues and 5 peripheral blood samples, were covered by TCRbeta repertoire sequencing. Agilent mRNA microarray profiling was performed on the roughly 25 tumor region samples to relate TCRbeta repertoire diversity to the local molecular phenotype. High reproducibility was observed for the technical replicate repertoires, with mean shared-clone rates approximately 0.9 and correlation coefficients above 0.95. Samples yielded roughly 3.5 to 8 million productive TCRbeta reads; read depth did not differ significantly between tissue types. Across five regions of each liver tumor, along with adjacent normal tissue and blood, the study brought together TCRbeta repertoire sequencing, expression microarrays and whole-exome sequencing. The five patients had tumors of stage T1-T3 N0M0, with maximum diameters ranging from about 4 to 11 cm. Overall study results and their limits: Only the TCR beta chain was sequenced, which likely underestimates true repertoire diversity because unpaired alpha chains were not captured. Only about 7-24% of top clones were found in all five regions of a tumor, suggesting spatial heterogeneity of tumor-infiltrating T cells. Because the samples were bulk and unsorted, CD4+ and CD8+ T cell repertoires could not be compared. Repertoire overlap was higher between tumor regions (mean about 35%) than tumor-adjacent (17%) or tumor-blood (14%) pairs, consistent with antigen-driven expansion. Only a few patients were included in the study, and the authors note that the findings should be validated in a larger study. A significantly larger repertoire fraction was made up by the top 250 clones in tumors than in blood (p = 0.039).

Total RNA and DNA were co-extracted without cell sorting from 20-30 mg of bulk tissue using the AllPrep DNA/RNA mini kit. Roughly five patients with histopathologically diagnosed primary liver carcinoma underwent surgical resection in China between late 2015 and March 2016. At the time of sampling, the patients had chronic HBV infection and had not received any treatment. Each tumor was sampled at five spatially separated regions: the tumor centre plus the superior, inferior, left-lateral and right-lateral poles. Histological examination found more than 80% viable tumor cells in every tumor sample. Pieces of fresh tumor and adjacent tissue were cut in half, with one half kept in RNAlater at -80 degrees C and the other half sent for histology. Starting from about 550 ng total RNA, TCRbeta-specific cDNA was produced by reverse transcription with a constant-region primer and ProtoScript II reverse transcriptase. Three nested multiplex PCR rounds, following a slightly modified ARM-PCR procedure, were used to build the TCRbeta libraries. Each of the first two PCR rounds ran for approximately 10 cycles and used multiplex TRBV1-TRBV30 forward primers together with a Cbeta reverse primer. Sample barcodes and Illumina adapters were added in a final 25-cycle PCR with Deep VentR polymerase. Before sequencing, amplicons of 200-500 bp were purified from gel using a QIAquick gel extraction kit. An Illumina HiSeq 2500 was used to sequence the TCRbeta amplicons with 250-bp paired-end reads. As for the authors' bioinformatics: To recover full CDR3 sequences, reads were quality-trimmed using Trimmomatic v0.33 and paired reads were then merged using FLASH v1.2.11. V, D and J germline segments were assigned to the rearranged TCRbeta sequences using MiGEC v1.2.1b. Clonotype statistics and Shannon-Wiener diversity indices were computed with VDJtools v1.0.0. To reduce sampling bias, subsequent analyses other than the diversity analysis used only the 250 most abundant clonotypes in each sample. TCRdb reran the public reads through fastp at Q25 and MiXCR, keeping productive beta chains. Rows are unified per CDR3 protein, each entry keeping the most common DNA and genes. TCRdb's processing, not the authors' own work, is the source of the V and J calls. This sample lists 95,000 to 150,000 distinct CDR3 sequences; 60% to 80% were detected once. Around 8.4% of the sample comes from the top ten.

Recombination joined TRBV4-2 with TRBJ2-7; the D gene cannot be resolved reliably. Specimen: liver tumor tissue from sampling region 3. This specimen's cell subset or site label, interpreted: tumor region T3, left-lateral pole. This sequence originates from a woman between 55 and 75 years old with primary liver carcinoma and hepatitis B virus infection. The bases are TGTGCCAGCAGCCAAGACCAGACCAGCTTTTACGAGCAGTACTTC. Its amino acids are CASSQDQTSFYEQYF.